This T cell receptor beta chain was recorded in a study of blood T cell repertoires in COVID-19 (dated by TCRdb to about 2020). Describing the broader study: Collaborator samples came from the United States, Italy and Spain and covered acute and convalescent phases of COVID-19. The sample metadata nearly always contained a de-identified subject ID, COVID-19 status, age in years and sex. Where available, HLA class I and class II types were taken from metadata supplied by the sample provider and were not determined by assay-based typing. The dataset comprised deeply sampled blood TCRbeta repertoires from subjects exposed to, actively infected with, or recovered from COVID-19. The repertoires were released in a freely available public database intended as a resource for research on the immune response to SARS-CoV-2. The prospective study material was composed of cDNA or gDNA derived from T cells, B-cell-depleted T cells, or PBMCs. Samples were obtained from the ongoing ImmuneRACE study (first 160 participants) and from approximately 1,200 subjects provided by 6 global collaborators. On the study overall, not on this receptor specifically: The amount of clinical and demographic metadata varied by source and participant and was provided uncurated.

Comment on this clone: Its binding antigen is unknown. Base-call qualities are not available, and no considerably larger clone is one nucleotide away.

The immunoSEQ Assay, a bias-controlled multiplex PCR, was used to amplify TCRbeta CDR3 regions from genomic DNA. Per the source publication's procedure: The number of nucleated cells in each sample was estimated from the amplification of reference gene primers within the assay. Sequence reads were collapsed and filtered to measure the absolute abundance of every unique TCRbeta CDR3 rearrangement. Productive Simpson clonality was computed per sample as the square root of Simpson's diversity index over productive rearrangements. The table comes from immuneACCESS by way of TCRdb, which keeps in-frame sequences with V and J called. Part of the clones is missing from these tables; in studies checked, under half for an unresolved V gene and the rest for unknown reasons. The DNA was the basis for D and trimming; V, J and clone size are from that table. This sample has around 140,000 clones in its table, and around 84% of those were observed once. In total, the top ten clones hold 2.4% of the sample.

V trim: 2 bases; J trim: 0 bases; unmatched bases: 4. Inclusive of the bounding cysteine and phenylalanine, the CDR3 is 15 residues long. Only the CDR3 DNA stays, 45 bases, in frame from base 1. The germline V gene sets CDR1 to MDHEN and CDR2 to SYDVKM. Enrolling through a virtual design, the prospective study's participants ranged in age from roughly 18 to 89 years and lived across 24 United States geographic areas. In the prospective study, cohorts were assigned on the basis of participant-reported clinical history obtained from a screening survey and a study questionnaire. In the prospective study, whole blood, serum and a nasopharyngeal or oropharyngeal swab were collected from each participant by mobile phlebotomists. Over a roughly two-month period, participants in the prospective study had the option of providing additional blood draws and questionnaires. Blood samples from the prospective study were shipped frozen or at room temperature prior to DNA extraction.

The rearranged chain carries TRBV28 and TRBJ2-7; TRBD1 agrees with 7 junctional bases. The clonotype was recovered from a middle-aged man with acute COVID-19. Material for sequencing was PBMCs or T cells enriched from blood (not recorded which). The CDR3 protein is CASSLNRGFSYEQYF. In nucleotide form, the sequence is TGTGCCAGCAGTTTAAACAGGGGCTTCTCCTACGAGCAGTACTTC. With the portions outside the CDR3 filled from the reference TRBV28 and TRBJ2-7 genes, the complete variable region becomes DVKVTQSSRYLVKRTGEKVFLECVQDMDHENMFWYRQDPGLGLRLIYFSYDVKMKEKGDIPEGYSVSREKKERFSLILESASTNQTSMYLCASSLNRGFSYEQYFGPGTRLTVT.